A single sample is the source of the 14 T cell receptor beta chains below, sequenced in a study of T cells in Graves' hyperthyroidism and ophthalmopathy. RNA transcripts were the template for amplifying TCR beta CDR3 regions. Using the HTBI primer set, a first-round RT-PCR was run on the TCR CDR3. TCRdb called the multiplex PCR reads again in MiXCR, with one record for every CDR3 protein. Of about 420,000 distinct CDR3 sequences listed, about a sixth are singletons. Sequenced material: blood. The source is a woman aged 18-29 years with Graves' hyperthyroidism.

This clonotype has at least ten counts. The CDR3 sequence is CASSYSGWGGQETQYF. In DNA form, the CDR3 reads TGTGCCAGCAGTTACTCCGGCTGGGGAGGGCAAGAGACCCAGTACTTC. The chain links TRBV6-6 to TRBJ2-5; 7 nucleotides line up with TRBD2. V lost 0 bases to trimming and J lost 2 bases; unmatched junction nucleotides: 6. There are 16 residues in the CDR3. Germline CDR1 reads MNHNY; CDR2 reads SVGAGI (reference sequence).

This clonotype has a count of ten or more. The chain employs TRBV7-9 and TRBJ1-1, with 7 bases lining up with TRBD1. V shed 5 bases and J 4 bases; nucleotides not matched to a gene: 10. The length of the CDR3 is 15 residues. In germline, CDR1 is SEHNR, CDR2 FQNEAQ (reference sequence). CDR3 in DNA: TGTGCCAGCAGCCGCCAGGAGACAGGGTCCACTGAAGCTTTCTTT. Protein sequence: CASSRQETGSTEAFF.

This clonotype was counted many times. This rearrangement joins TRBV10-3 to TRBJ2-7; TRBD1 is a possible D gene (6 bases). The CDR3 totals 14 residues. Trimming shortened V by 4 bases and J by 0 bases, and 10 bases separated the two germline ends. Germline CDR1 and CDR2: ENHRY and SYGVKD. The chain's CDR3 is CAISGTASSYEQYF. CDR3 coding DNA: TGTGCCATCAGTGGGACAGCCAGCTCCTACGAGCAGTACTTC.

This clonotype was found many times. The chain carries TRBV28 and TRBJ1-2; D not certain. The germline V gene encodes CDR1 MDHEN and CDR2 SYDVKM. CDR3 length equals 14 residues. V lost 5 bases and J 6 bases, leaving 16 bases between the germline ends. CDR3: CASSGLGRRDGYTF. The CDR3 coding sequence is TGTGCCAGCAGTGGGCTGGGCCGGAGGGATGGCTACACCTTC.

This clonotype has at least ten counts. Written as DNA, the CDR3 is TGTGCCAGCAGGAACAGCGGAGGGTTAGGGGAGACCCAGTACTTC. It encodes CASRNSGGLGETQYF. The J gene is TRBJ2-5, the V gene TRBV6-1; D possibly corresponds to TRBD2 (6 bases). Germline V gene lookup returns CDR1 MNHNS and CDR2 SASEGT. V lost 6 bases, J lost 5 bases, and 19 bases lay in between. There are 15 residues in the CDR3.

This clonotype was detected many times. The rearrangement uses TRBV5-8 and TRBJ1-5, with D unresolved. Trimming removed 7 bases from V and 8 bases from J, with 19 bases in between. Germline assignment: CDR1 SGHTS and CDR2 YDEGEE. CDR3 length equals 14 residues. The DNA of the CDR3 is TGTGCCAGCCGCACTTGGGGTAGCTCCGAGCCCCAGCATTTT. This encodes CASRTWGSSEPQHF.

The chain is built from TRBV27 and TRBJ2-7; the D is unclear. CDR1 and CDR2 (germline): MNHEY, SMNVEV (reference sequence). Trimming removed 3 bases from V and 7 bases from J, with 16 bases in between. The CDR3 has 14 amino acids. The CDR3 sequence: CASSFTGASGEQYF. For the CDR3, the DNA is TGTGCCAGCAGTTTCACGGGCGCATCAGGAGAGCAGTACTTC.

In its sample, this clonotype was seen a few times. V is TRBV12-3 or TRBV12-4 and J is TRBJ2-7, with D possibly being TRBD2 (5 bases). The CDR3 has 23 amino acids. V lost 3 bases, J lost 1 base, and 37 bases lay in between. This CDR3 is CASSLDLSVASSLQQPQSYEQYF. The CDR3 DNA reads as TGTGCCAGCAGTTTGGACTTGTCTGTAGCCAGCTCCCTACAACAGCCCCAATCCTACGAGCAGTACTTC.

This clonotype is a singleton in its sample. The CDR3 sequence is CSVETGGFYEQYF. In DNA form, the CDR3 reads TGCAGCGTTGAAACAGGGGGCTTCTACGAGCAGTACTTC. The rearrangement uses TRBV29-1 and TRBJ2-7; 9 nucleotides match TRBD1. The trim removed 2 bases at V and 3 bases at J, leaving 2 bases unmatched. Per germline, CDR1 SQVTM and CDR2 ANQGSEA. The CDR3 is 13 amino acids.

This clonotype was seen many times. The chain is built from TRBV2 and TRBJ2-5; a possible D gene is TRBD2 (5 bases). V was pared by 6 bases and J by 2 bases, with 13 bases between. The CDR3 is made up of 14 amino acids. Germline V CDR1 and CDR2: SNHLY, FYNNEI. CDR3 region: CASRFGIAQETQYF. The CDR3 DNA follows: TGTGCCAGCAGGTTCGGGATAGCACAAGAGACCCAGTACTTC. Full variable domain (rest looked up from reference TRBV2 and TRBJ2-5): EPEVTQTPSHQVTQMGQEVILRCVPISNHLYFYWYRQILGQKVEFLVSFYNNEISEKSEIFDDQFSVERPDGSNFTLKIRSTKLEDSAMYFCASRFGIAQETQYFGPGTRLLVL.

The chain couples TRBV20-1 to TRBJ1-2; 9 bases are a match to TRBD1. Germline CDR1 and CDR2: DFQATT and SNEGSKA (reference sequence). The CDR3 covers 13 residues. The ends lost 5 bases at V and 4 bases at J; junction bases unmatched: 5. CDR3 nucleotide sequence: TGCAGTGCTGAGACAGGGGGGGTCTATGGCTACACCTTC. The encoded protein is CSAETGGVYGYTF.

In this sample, this clonotype turned up many times. The chain employs TRBV12-3 or TRBV12-4 and TRBJ2-7, with 9 bases identical to TRBD1. The J segment lost 3 bases and the V segment lost 8 bases, leaving 5 bases of the junction unmatched. This CDR3 region has 13 residues. The CDR3 coding sequence is TGTGCCAGCCAAGCGACAGGGGGCTACGAGCAGTACTTC. As protein: CASQATGGYEQYF.

This clonotype was found once. V and J are TRBV7-2 and TRBJ2-7, with unresolved D. CDR3 size: 12 residues. Germline V gene sequence: CDR1 SGHTA, CDR2 FQGNSA. V dropped 5 bases and J dropped 6 bases, with 11 bases sitting between them. The CDR3 loop reads CASSMRSFEQYF. The CDR3 coding sequence is TGTGCCAGCAGCATGAGAAGTTTCGAGCAGTACTTC.

This clonotype was observed a few times. This rearrangement joins TRBV6-1 to TRBJ2-2, with a tentative D call TRBD2 (5 bases). Trimming cost V 5 bases and J 3 bases, with 13 bases left between them. Germline V gives CDR1 MNHNS, CDR2 SASEGT. This CDR3 comprises 15 residues. Here the CDR3 DNA reads TGTGCCAGCAGTTTCCGGGGTTCCTACACCGGGGAGCTGTTTTTT. Its protein is CASSFRGSYTGELFF.